These 3 T cell receptor beta chains originate from one sample sequenced in a study of blood T cell repertoires in COVID-19. Profiling relied on immunoSEQ multiplex PCR, and the TCRdb table lists in-frame clones only, not all of them. The sample lists about 170,000 clones, 84% occurring once. Input material: peripheral blood. These receptors originate from a woman of 80 years or more with COVID-19, enrolled during active disease.

This sequence joins TRBV5-1 and TRBJ1-2; 10 bases match TRBD1. The CDR3 is 11 residues long. CDR1 is SGHRS, CDR2 YFSETQ, per germline. Trimming cost V 9 bases and J 7 bases; bases outside gene matches: 3. The CDR3 DNA sequence: TGCGCCACCAGACAGGGGGCTGGCTACACCTTC. This gives the protein CATRQGAGYTF. Full variable domain (outside the CDR3, taken from reference TRBV5-1 and TRBJ1-2): KAGVTQTPRYLIKTRGQQVTLSCSPISGHRSVSWYQQTPGQGLQFLFEYFSETQRNKGNFPGRFSGRQFSNSRSEMNVSTLELGDSALYLCATRQGAGYTFGSGTRLTVV.

The table lists this clone with a few counts. The rearrangement uses TRBV19 and TRBJ1-6; 7 nucleotides align to TRBD1. The V and J ends lost 9 bases and 4 bases, in that order; junction bases with no gene match: 9. Germline loops: CDR1 LNHDA, CDR2 SQIVND (reference sequence). The CDR3 totals 15 residues. The CDR3 loop is CASKDRLKYNSPLHF. CDR3 coding DNA: TGTGCCAGCAAGGACAGGCTCAAGTATAATTCACCCCTCCACTTT.

The V gene is TRBV30, the J gene TRBJ1-1; D is perhaps TRBD1 (5 bases). Trimming stripped 6 bases from V and 0 bases from J, with 8 bases between. The CDR3 runs to 12 residues. Germline V CDR1 and CDR2: GTSNPN, SVGIG (reference sequence). Here the CDR3 reads CACKGVNTEAFF. Here the CDR3 DNA reads TGTGCCTGTAAAGGGGTGAACACTGAAGCTTTCTTT.